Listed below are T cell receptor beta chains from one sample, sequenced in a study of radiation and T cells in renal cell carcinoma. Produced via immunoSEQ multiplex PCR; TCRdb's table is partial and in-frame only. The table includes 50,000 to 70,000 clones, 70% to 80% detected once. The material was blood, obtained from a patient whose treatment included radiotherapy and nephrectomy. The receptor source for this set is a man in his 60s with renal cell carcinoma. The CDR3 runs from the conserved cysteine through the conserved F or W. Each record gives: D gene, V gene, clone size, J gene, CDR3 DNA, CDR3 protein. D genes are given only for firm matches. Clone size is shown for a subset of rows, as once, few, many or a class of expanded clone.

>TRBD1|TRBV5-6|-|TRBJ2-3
TGTGCCAGCAGCGGTCGGACCGGGACAGGGTTTTCAGATACGCAGTATTTT
CASSGRTGTGFSDTQYF
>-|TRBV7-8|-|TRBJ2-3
TGTGCCAGCAGCTCGCCCCGACGGGGGCTGGATACGCAGTATTTT
CASSSPRRGLDTQYF
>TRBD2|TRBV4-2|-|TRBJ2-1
TGTGCCAGCAGCACCCGGGACTATAATGAGCAGTTCTTC
CASSTRDYNEQFF
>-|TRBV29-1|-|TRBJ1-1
TGCAGCGTTAGGGGGGTGATGAACACTGAAGCTTTCTTT
CSVRGVMNTEAFF
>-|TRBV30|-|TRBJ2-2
TGTGCCTGGAGCCCGGGACTTCTTAGGGTCGGGGAGCTGTTTTTT
CAWSPGLLRVGELFF
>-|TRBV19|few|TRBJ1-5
TGTGCCAGTAGTATGGTTTGGGATTTTAGCAATCAGCCCCAGCATTTT
CASSMVWDFSNQPQHF
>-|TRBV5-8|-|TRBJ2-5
TGTGCCAGCAGCTCCCTTGGGGCAGGAGAGACCCAGTACTTC
CASSSLGAGETQYF
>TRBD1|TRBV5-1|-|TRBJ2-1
TGCGCCAGCAGCTTGGGCTCGGGACAGGGGTCGTACAATGAGCAGTTCTTC
CASSLGSGQGSYNEQFF
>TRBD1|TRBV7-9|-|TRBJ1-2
TGTGCCAGCAGCTTACAGACAGGGGTTGGCTACACCTTC
CASSLQTGVGYTF
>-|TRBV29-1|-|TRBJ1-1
TGCAGCGTTCGCGGTGGTGGGCAAGGGGTTCGCACTGAAGCTTTCTTT
CSVRGGGQGVRTEAFF
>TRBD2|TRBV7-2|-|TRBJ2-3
TGTGCCAGCAGCATGACTAGCGGGGGGACGGTCTTCACAGATACGCAGTATTTT
CASSMTSGGTVFTDTQYF
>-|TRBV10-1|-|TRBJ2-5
TGCGCCAGCAGTGGGGGACGGAACCGTGAGACCCAGTACTTC
CASSGGRNRETQYF
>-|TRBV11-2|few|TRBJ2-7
TGTGCCAGCAGCCTGCAGGGGGGCAGCTACGAGCAGTACTTC
CASSLQGGSYEQYF
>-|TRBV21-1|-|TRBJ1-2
TGTGCCAGCAGCAGAAGGGGAGGACGGCGTGGCTACACCTTC
CASSRRGGRRGYTF
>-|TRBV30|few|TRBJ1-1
TGTGCCTGGAGGAGAACGGTGAACACTGAAGCTTTCTTT
CAWRRTVNTEAFF
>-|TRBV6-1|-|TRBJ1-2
TGTGCCAGCAGAGAACGCCGACAGGTTCCTAACTATGGCTACACCTTC
CASRERRQVPNYGYTF
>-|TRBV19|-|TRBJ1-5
TGTGCCAGTAGTATAGACAGAGTGGCGTATAGCAATCAGCCCCAGCATTTT
CASSIDRVAYSNQPQHF
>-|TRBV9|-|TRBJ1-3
TGTGCCAGCAGCGCATCCCAGATAAACACCATATATTTT
CASSASQINTIYF
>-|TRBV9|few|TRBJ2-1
TGTGCCAGCAGCCCCCCGAAGGGAGCTCGGGAGCAGTTCTTC
CASSPPKGAREQFF
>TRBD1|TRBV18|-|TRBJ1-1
TGTGCCAGCTCACCACTAAAGGGGGCTGCCGGAAGGAACACTGAAGCTTTCTTT
CASSPLKGAAGRNTEAFF
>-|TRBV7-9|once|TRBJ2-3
TGTGCCAGCAGTCTAAACGGGGGGCAGATCACAGATACGCAGTATTTT
CASSLNGGQITDTQYF
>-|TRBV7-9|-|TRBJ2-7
TGTGCCAGCAGCTTCAACCCCCCGGACAGTATCTACGAGCAGTACTTC
CASSFNPPDSIYEQYF
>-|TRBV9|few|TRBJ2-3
TGTGCCAGCGGGGGGGCCGGTCCCCGTACGCAGTATTTT
CASGGAGPRTQYF
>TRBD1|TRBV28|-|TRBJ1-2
TGTGCCAGCAGTTTTACCTCCGGGACAGGGCTCATCTATGGCTACACCTTC
CASSFTSGTGLIYGYTF
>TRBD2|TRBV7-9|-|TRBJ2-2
TGTGCCAGCAGCTTCGGACTAGCGGGTACGAACACCGGGGAGCTGTTTTTT
CASSFGLAGTNTGELFF
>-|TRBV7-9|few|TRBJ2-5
TGTGCCAGCAGCTTAGCGTGGGGGCGGGAGACCCAGTACTTC
CASSLAWGRETQYF
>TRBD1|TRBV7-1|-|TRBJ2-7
TGTGCCAGCAGCTTTACAGGGGGAGGCTACGAGCAGTACTTC
CASSFTGGGYEQYF
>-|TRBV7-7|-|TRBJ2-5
TGTGCCAGCAGCTTAGGGTTGCAGGGCCAAGAGACCCAGTACTTC
CASSLGLQGQETQYF
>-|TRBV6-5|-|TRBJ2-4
TGTGCCAGCAGTTATGAAAGGGGGAGGGCCCCGTACTTC
CASSYERGRAPYF
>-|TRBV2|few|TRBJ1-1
TGTGCCAGCAGTGGTAATGCTGAAGCTTTCTTT
CASSGNAEAFF
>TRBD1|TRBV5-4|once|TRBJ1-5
TGTGCCAGCAGTCTGGCAGGGGGCGATCAGCCCCAGCATTTT
CASSLAGGDQPQHF
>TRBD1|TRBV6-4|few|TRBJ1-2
TGTGCCAGCAGTGCAGCCGGGACAGGGGGCTATGGCTACACCTTC
CASSAAGTGGYGYTF
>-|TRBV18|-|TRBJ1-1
TGTGCCAGCTCACCACCGGGGAAGGTAAGGAACACTGAAGCTTTCTTT
CASSPPGKVRNTEAFF
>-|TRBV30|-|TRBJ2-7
TGTGCCTGGAGTGAGGGTCTAGGAATCGAGCAGTACTTC
CAWSEGLGIEQYF
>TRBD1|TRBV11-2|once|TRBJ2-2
TGTGCCAGCAGCTTAGCGCAGGGGGCGTCCCTCACCGGGGAGCTGTTTTTT
CASSLAQGASLTGELFF
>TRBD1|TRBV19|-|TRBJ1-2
TGTGCCAGTAGTACTGGGGACAGTTCTAACTATGGCTACACCTTC
CASSTGDSSNYGYTF
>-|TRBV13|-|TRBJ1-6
TGTGCCAGCAGCTTAACGAGCTCCTATAATTCACCCCTCCACTTT
CASSLTSSYNSPLHF
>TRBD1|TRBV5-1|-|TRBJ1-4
TGCGCCAGCAGCTTGGCTCCGGGACAGGGGATAGTCGAGAATGAAAAACTGTTTTTT
CASSLAPGQGIVENEKLFF